The sequence of this TCR beta chain was determined in a study of cytomegalovirus exposure and HLA in healthy donors. In the PCR, 60 Vbeta and 13 Jbeta primers were used. Some clones are missing from TCRdb's copy, which holds only in-frame ones; the method was immunoSEQ multiplex PCR. Here the sample spans 200,000 or so clones, about 70% being singletons. General observations from the study: Among TCR beta chains of equal frequency, HLA-associated ones were more clonally expanded in a later analysis. TCR beta chains numbering approximately 150 were designated cytomegalovirus-associated.

V lost 2 bases and J 4 bases, leaving 14 bases between the germline ends. The CDR3 extends over 16 amino acids. In germline, CDR1 is SGHTA, CDR2 FQGTGA. This clone came up a few times. Its cognate antigen is unknown. The sequencing sample was made of PBMCs. The TCR was taken from a man aged 40-55 years in good health and CMV-seropositive. The rearrangement uses TRBV7-3 and TRBJ2-2, with D possibly matching TRBD2 (5 bases). The CDR3 spells CASSLGLSASTGELFF. Written as DNA, the CDR3 is TGTGCCAGCAGCTTAGGACTCTCCGCTTCCACCGGGGAGCTGTTTTTT.